A selection of T cell receptor beta chains follows, all from one sample in a study of T cell changes during pregnancy in multiple sclerosis. Clones were read by immunoSEQ multiplex PCR, and TCRdb kept only the in-frame ones, dropping some. The profile covers 40,000 to 45,000 clones, with more than 75% appearing a single time and 5.5% to 6% taken by the ten largest. The material was CD8+ T cells from peripheral blood mononuclear cells, obtained after pregnancy. The source is a female donor in good health, enrolled as a control in a pregnancy study. CDR3s include the opening cysteine and the closing phenylalanine or tryptophan. D genes are given only for firm matches. The listing skips clone size in some rows; elsewhere it reads once, few, many or a size class.

d_call	v_call	clone_size	j_call	cdr3_aa	cdr3_nt
-	TRBV9	-	TRBJ1-1	CASSDGGGRAFF	TGTGCCAGCAGCGATGGGGGGGGCCGCGCTTTCTTT
TRBD2	TRBV29-1	-	TRBJ2-5	CSVGWGGETQYF	TGCAGCGTTGGATGGGGGGGAGAGACCCAGTACTTC
-	TRBV6-1	-	TRBJ1-6	CASSAMKTSPRGSPLHF	TGTGCCAGCAGTGCAATGAAGACTTCTCCGCGGGGCTCACCCCTCCACTTT
TRBD1	TRBV28	-	TRBJ1-6	CASVYRGSPLHF	TGTGCCAGCGTGTACAGGGGCTCACCCCTCCACTTT
-	TRBV2	-	TRBJ1-3	CASSERAGAGNTIYF	TGTGCCAGCAGTGAGAGGGCAGGGGCTGGAAACACCATATATTTT
-	TRBV9	-	TRBJ1-2	CASSVQGLAGDYGYTF	TGTGCCAGCAGCGTCCAGGGGCTGGCTGGCGACTATGGCTACACCTTC
-	TRBV6-5	-	TRBJ2-2	CASSYSMAGNTGELFF	TGTGCCAGCAGTTACTCGATGGCGGGGAACACCGGGGAGCTGTTTTTT
TRBD1	TRBV10-3	few	TRBJ2-2	CAISPSGGQTGELFF	TGTGCCATCAGCCCATCAGGGGGCCAGACCGGGGAGCTGTTTTTT
-	TRBV4-1	-	TRBJ2-7	CASSQGQASSYEQYF	TGCGCCAGCAGCCAAGGCCAGGCGAGCTCCTACGAGCAGTACTTC
-	TRBV19	few	TRBJ2-2	CASSMVASNTGELFF	TGTGCCAGTAGTATGGTGGCTTCGAACACCGGGGAGCTGTTTTTT
TRBD1	TRBV7-9	-	TRBJ2-7	CASVGGTGDSYEQYF	TGTGCCAGCGTAGGCGGGACAGGGGATTCCTACGAGCAGTACTTC
TRBD1	TRBV16	once	TRBJ1-2	CASSQGTGTYGYTF	TGTGCCAGCAGCCAGGGGACAGGGACCTATGGCTACACCTTC
TRBD1	TRBV5-1	-	TRBJ1-2	CASWTGYPNYGYTF	TGCGCCAGCTGGACAGGGTACCCTAACTATGGCTACACCTTC
TRBD2	TRBV9	-	TRBJ2-1	CASSPEMTSGGNIDNEQFF	TGTGCCAGCAGCCCAGAGATGACTAGCGGGGGGAATATCGACAATGAGCAGTTCTTC
-	TRBV29-1	-	TRBJ1-1	CSVEGDRPSEAFF	TGCAGCGTTGAAGGTGACAGACCTTCTGAAGCTTTCTTT
-	TRBV13	once	TRBJ2-1	CASSLAGEVYNEQFF	TGTGCCAGCAGCTTAGCGGGGGAAGTCTACAATGAGCAGTTCTTC
-	TRBV28	-	TRBJ1-2	CASSLQDSVYGYTF	TGTGCCAGCAGTTTACAGGACAGTGTATATGGCTACACCTTC
-	TRBV13	-	TRBJ1-6	CASAEGNSPLHF	TGTGCCAGCGCGGAGGGGAATTCACCCCTCCACTTT
-	TRBV2	-	TRBJ1-1	CASSEAFSHTEAFF	TGTGCCAGCAGTGAAGCTTTCAGTCACACTGAAGCTTTCTTT
-	TRBV5-4	-	TRBJ1-1	CASSLGRAEAFF	TGTGCCAGCAGCTTGGGGAGAGCTGAAGCTTTCTTT
-	TRBV2	-	TRBJ2-5	CASSAAIGDRRGTQYF	TGTGCCAGCAGTGCAGCCATCGGGGACCGGAGGGGAACCCAGTACTTC
-	TRBV19	medium-sized	TRBJ2-3	CASSGWPGPLTDTQYF	TGTGCCAGTAGTGGTTGGCCAGGCCCCCTCACAGATACGCAGTATTTT
-	TRBV5-6	-	TRBJ1-2	CASSLAWGQTSPANYGYTF	TGTGCCAGCAGCTTGGCCTGGGGACAAACGTCTCCAGCTAACTATGGCTACACCTTC
-	TRBV6-1	-	TRBJ1-1	CASSEWSVTEAFF	TGTGCCAGCAGTGAATGGTCGGTCACTGAAGCTTTCTTT
-	TRBV27	-	TRBJ1-1	CASSSGLAPGMNTEAFF	TGTGCCAGCAGTTCGGGCCTGGCCCCCGGGATGAACACTGAAGCTTTCTTT
-	TRBV28	few	TRBJ1-1	CASSPVMNTEAFF	TGTGCCAGCAGCCCAGTCATGAACACTGAAGCTTTCTTT
-	TRBV27	-	TRBJ2-7	CASSPGIYEQYF	TGTGCCAGCAGTCCCGGGATCTACGAGCAGTACTTC
TRBD1	TRBV10-3	-	TRBJ1-4	CAISGDRGTTNEKLFF	TGTGCCATCAGTGGGGACAGAGGGACAACTAATGAAAAACTGTTTTTT
TRBD1	TRBV9	few	TRBJ1-1	CASSPRTGKAFF	TGTGCCAGCAGCCCCCGGACAGGGAAAGCTTTCTTT
-	TRBV4-3	once	TRBJ2-5	CASSQGVGGPETQYF	TGCGCCAGCAGCCAAGGCGTCGGGGGGCCAGAGACCCAGTACTTC
TRBD1	TRBV4-3	-	TRBJ1-2	CASSQDQPGQGSSGYTF	TGCGCCAGCAGCCAAGACCAACCGGGACAGGGGTCGAGTGGCTACACCTTC
-	TRBV7-3	once	TRBJ1-2	CASSPVGGPNYGYTF	TGTGCCAGCAGCCCGGTGGGGGGACCAAACTATGGCTACACCTTC
-	TRBV2	-	TRBJ2-3	CASSESLRLTDTQYF	TGTGCCAGCAGTGAATCTCTTCGGTTGACAGATACGCAGTATTTT
TRBD2	TRBV4-3	-	TRBJ2-7	CASSQELAGSSYEQYF	TGCGCCAGCAGCCAAGAACTAGCGGGGAGCTCCTACGAGCAGTACTTC
TRBD1	TRBV7-8	-	TRBJ1-5	CASSLEDRYKRNQPQHF	TGTGCCAGCAGCTTAGAGGACAGGTACAAGAGAAATCAGCCCCAGCATTTT
TRBD1	TRBV18	once	TRBJ2-7	CASSPGTDPYEQYF	TGTGCCAGCTCACCAGGGACAGATCCCTACGAGCAGTACTTC
-	TRBV7-9	-	TRBJ2-7	CASSFRQNTYEQYF	TGTGCCAGCAGCTTCCGACAGAATACCTACGAGCAGTACTTC
-	TRBV5-8	-	TRBJ2-7	CASSLANRDEQYF	TGTGCCAGCAGCTTGGCCAACAGGGACGAGCAGTACTTC
TRBD1	TRBV11-3	-	TRBJ2-3	CASSPRTGGTDTQYF	TGTGCCAGCAGCCCCAGGACAGGAGGCACAGATACGCAGTATTTT
-	TRBV9	-	TRBJ2-4	CASSESPSATKNIQYF	TGTGCCAGCAGCGAGAGCCCTTCCGCGACCAAAAACATTCAGTACTTC
TRBD1	TRBV7-9	-	TRBJ1-4	CASSLRTGGNEKLFF	TGTGCCAGCAGCTTAAGGACAGGGGGAAATGAAAAACTGTTTTTT
-	TRBV4-3	-	TRBJ1-3	CASSRGRNGNTIYF	TGCGCCAGCAGCAGGGGAAGGAATGGAAACACCATATATTTT
-	TRBV10-3	-	TRBJ2-1	CAIREGASSYNEQFF	TGTGCCATCAGGGAGGGGGCGAGCTCCTACAATGAGCAGTTCTTC
-	TRBV7-9	-	TRBJ2-3	CASRTVADTQYF	TGTGCCAGCAGGACAGTGGCGGATACGCAGTATTTT
TRBD1	TRBV11-2	-	TRBJ1-1	CASSPGQGSMNTEAFF	TGTGCCAGCAGCCCAGGACAGGGGTCTATGAACACTGAAGCTTTCTTT
-	TRBV9	once	TRBJ1-3	CASSVPGLGDTIYF	TGTGCCAGCAGCGTACCAGGACTAGGCGACACCATATATTTT
-	TRBV29-1	few	TRBJ1-1	CSVGVNTEAFF	TGCAGCGTTGGAGTGAACACTGAAGCTTTCTTT
TRBD1	TRBV7-9	-	TRBJ2-7	CASSGGQDLSYEQYF	TGTGCCAGCAGCGGTGGACAGGATCTTTCCTACGAGCAGTACTTC
-	TRBV10-3	-	TRBJ1-5	CAISESLADYQPQHF	TGTGCCATCAGTGAGTCGTTGGCAGACTATCAGCCCCAGCATTTT
-	TRBV6-5	few	TRBJ1-1	CASSYRDEAFF	TGTGCCAGCAGTTACAGAGATGAAGCTTTCTTT
-	TRBV2	-	TRBJ1-1	CASKPLMNTEAFF	TGTGCCAGCAAACCACTTATGAACACTGAAGCTTTCTTT
TRBD1	TRBV27	-	TRBJ2-6	CASSLGGQGEVSGANVLTF	TGTGCCAGCAGTTTAGGCGGACAGGGTGAAGTTTCTGGGGCCAACGTCCTGACTTTC
-	TRBV5-5	-	TRBJ1-4	CASSPGQTTNEKLFF	TGTGCCAGCAGCCCGGGACAAACAACTAATGAAAAACTGTTTTTT